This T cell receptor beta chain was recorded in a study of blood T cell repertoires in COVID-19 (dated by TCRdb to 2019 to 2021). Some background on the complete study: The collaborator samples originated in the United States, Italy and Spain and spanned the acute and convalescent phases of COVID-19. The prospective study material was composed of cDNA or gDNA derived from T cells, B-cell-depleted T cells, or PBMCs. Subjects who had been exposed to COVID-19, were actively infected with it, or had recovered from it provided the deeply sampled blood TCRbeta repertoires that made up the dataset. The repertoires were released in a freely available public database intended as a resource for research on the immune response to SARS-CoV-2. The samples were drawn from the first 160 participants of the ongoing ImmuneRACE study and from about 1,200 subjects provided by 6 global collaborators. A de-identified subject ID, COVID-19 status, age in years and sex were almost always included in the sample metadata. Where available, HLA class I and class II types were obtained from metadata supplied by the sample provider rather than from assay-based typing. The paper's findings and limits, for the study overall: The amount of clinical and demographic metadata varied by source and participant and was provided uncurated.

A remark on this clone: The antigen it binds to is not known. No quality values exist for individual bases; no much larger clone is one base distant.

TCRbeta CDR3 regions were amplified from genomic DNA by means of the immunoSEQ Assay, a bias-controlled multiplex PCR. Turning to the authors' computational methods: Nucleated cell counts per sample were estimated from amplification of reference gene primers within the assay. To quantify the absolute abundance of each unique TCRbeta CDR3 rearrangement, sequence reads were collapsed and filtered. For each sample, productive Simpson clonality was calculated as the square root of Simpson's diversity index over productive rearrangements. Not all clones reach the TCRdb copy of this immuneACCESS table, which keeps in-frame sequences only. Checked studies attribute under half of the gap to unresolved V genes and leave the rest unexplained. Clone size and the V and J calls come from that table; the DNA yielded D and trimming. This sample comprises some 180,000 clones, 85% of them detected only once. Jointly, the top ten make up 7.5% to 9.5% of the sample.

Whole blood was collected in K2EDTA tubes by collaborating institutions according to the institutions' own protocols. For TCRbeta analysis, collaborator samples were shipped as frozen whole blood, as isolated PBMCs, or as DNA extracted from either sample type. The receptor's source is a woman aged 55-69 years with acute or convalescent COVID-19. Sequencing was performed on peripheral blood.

The nucleotide sequence reads as follows: TGTGCCAGCAGCTACTTCTCCCCGGGAGGGAGGGGTGAGCAGTTCTTC. Translated, this gives CASSYFSPGGRGEQFF. The chain is made from TRBV7-8 and TRBJ2-1; TRBD2 lines up with 8 middle nucleotides. V is pruned by 4 bases and J by 9 bases, leaving 14 bases of the junction without a gene match. Looking up the germline V gene yields CDR1 SGHVS and CDR2 FQNEAQ. The CDR3 runs 16 amino acids, cysteine and phenylalanine included. Only CDR3 DNA remains: 48 bases, in frame from the first base. The full variable domain, completed from the reference TRBV7-8 and TRBJ2-1 proteins outside the CDR3, reads GAGVSQSPRYKVAKRGQDVALRCDPISGHVSLFWYQQALGQGPEFLTYFQNEAQLDKSGLPSDRFFAERPEGSVSTLKIQRTQQEDSAVYLCASSYFSPGGRGEQFFGPGTRLTVL.